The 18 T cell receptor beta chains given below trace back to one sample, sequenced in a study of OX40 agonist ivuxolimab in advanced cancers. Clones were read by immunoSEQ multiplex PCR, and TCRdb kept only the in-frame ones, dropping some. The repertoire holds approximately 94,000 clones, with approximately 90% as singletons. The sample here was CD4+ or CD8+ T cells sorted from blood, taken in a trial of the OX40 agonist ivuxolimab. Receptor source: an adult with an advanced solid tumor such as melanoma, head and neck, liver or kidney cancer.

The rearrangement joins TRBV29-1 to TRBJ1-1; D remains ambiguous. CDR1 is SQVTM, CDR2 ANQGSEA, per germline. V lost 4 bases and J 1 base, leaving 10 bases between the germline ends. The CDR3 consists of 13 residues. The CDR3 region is CSVGLQENTEAFF. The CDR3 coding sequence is TGCAGCGTTGGGCTCCAGGAGAACACTGAAGCTTTCTTT.

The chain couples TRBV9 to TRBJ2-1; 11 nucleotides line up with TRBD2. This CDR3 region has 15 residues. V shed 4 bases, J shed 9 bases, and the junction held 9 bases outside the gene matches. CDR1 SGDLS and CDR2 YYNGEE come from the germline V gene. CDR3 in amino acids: CASSPTSGSGAEQFF. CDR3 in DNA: TGTGCCAGCAGCCCTACTAGCGGGAGCGGCGCTGAGCAGTTCTTC.

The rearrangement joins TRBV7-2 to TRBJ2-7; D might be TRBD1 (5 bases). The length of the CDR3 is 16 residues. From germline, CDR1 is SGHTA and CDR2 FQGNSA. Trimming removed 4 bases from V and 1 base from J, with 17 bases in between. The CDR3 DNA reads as TGTGCCAGCAGCTCATACGGCAGGACAAGATCCTACGAGCAGTACTTC. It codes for CASSSYGRTRSYEQYF. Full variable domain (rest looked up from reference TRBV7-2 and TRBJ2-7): GAGVSQSPSNKVTEKGKDVELRCDPISGHTALYWYRQSLGQGLEFLIYFQGNSAPDKSGLPSDRFSAERTGGSVSTLTIQRTQQEDSAVYLCASSSYGRTRSYEQYFGPGTRLTVT.

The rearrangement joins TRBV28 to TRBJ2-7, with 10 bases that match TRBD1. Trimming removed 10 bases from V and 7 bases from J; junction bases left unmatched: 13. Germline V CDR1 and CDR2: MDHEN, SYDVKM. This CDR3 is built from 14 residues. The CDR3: CAIPAGQGKAEQYF. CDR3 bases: TGTGCCATTCCGGCGGGACAGGGGAAGGCAGAGCAGTACTTC.

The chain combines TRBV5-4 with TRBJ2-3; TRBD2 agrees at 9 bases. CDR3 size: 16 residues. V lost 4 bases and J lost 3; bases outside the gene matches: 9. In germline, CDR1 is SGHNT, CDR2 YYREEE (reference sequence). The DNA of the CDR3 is TGTGCCAGCAGCCCGCCTTCGCTAGCGGGAACAGATACGCAGTATTTT. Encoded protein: CASSPPSLAGTDTQYF.

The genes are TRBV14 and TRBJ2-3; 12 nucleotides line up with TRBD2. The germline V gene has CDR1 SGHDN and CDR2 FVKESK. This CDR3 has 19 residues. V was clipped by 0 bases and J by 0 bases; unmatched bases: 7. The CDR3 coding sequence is TGTGCCAGCAGCCAAGATATTCGGACTAGCGGGACCAGCACAGATACGCAGTATTTT. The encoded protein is CASSQDIRTSGTSTDTQYF.

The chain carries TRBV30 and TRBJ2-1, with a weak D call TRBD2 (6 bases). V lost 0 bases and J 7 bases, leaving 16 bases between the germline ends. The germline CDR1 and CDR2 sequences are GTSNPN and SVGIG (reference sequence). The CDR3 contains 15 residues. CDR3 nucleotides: TGTGCCTGGAGTGTGTATGCGGCCCGGGGGAATGAGCAGTTCTTC. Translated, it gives CAWSVYAARGNEQFF.

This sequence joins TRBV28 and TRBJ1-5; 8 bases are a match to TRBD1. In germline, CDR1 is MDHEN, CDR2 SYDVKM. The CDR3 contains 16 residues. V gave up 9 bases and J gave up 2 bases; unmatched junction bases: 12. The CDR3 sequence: CARDRGVSRGNQPQHF. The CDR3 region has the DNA TGTGCCAGAGACAGGGGTGTAAGTAGGGGCAATCAGCCCCAGCATTTT.

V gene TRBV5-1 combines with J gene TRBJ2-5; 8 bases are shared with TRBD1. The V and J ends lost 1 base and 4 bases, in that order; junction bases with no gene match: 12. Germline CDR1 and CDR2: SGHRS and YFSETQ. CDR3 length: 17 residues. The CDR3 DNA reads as TGCGCCAGCAGCTTGTACGCCGGGACAGGATCTAGAGAGACCCAGTACTTC. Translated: CASSLYAGTGSRETQYF.

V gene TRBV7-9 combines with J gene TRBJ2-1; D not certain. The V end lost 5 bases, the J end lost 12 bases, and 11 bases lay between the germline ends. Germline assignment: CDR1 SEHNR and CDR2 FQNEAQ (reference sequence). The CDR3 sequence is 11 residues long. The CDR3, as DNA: TGTGCCAGCAGCCCTGTACGGATGCAGTTCTTC. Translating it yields CASSPVRMQFF.

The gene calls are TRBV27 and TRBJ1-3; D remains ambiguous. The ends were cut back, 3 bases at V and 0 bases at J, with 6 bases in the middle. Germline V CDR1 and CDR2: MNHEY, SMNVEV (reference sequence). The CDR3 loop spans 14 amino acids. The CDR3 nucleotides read TGTGCCAGCAGTTTCTCGAACTCTGGAAACACCATATATTTT. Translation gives CASSFSNSGNTIYF.

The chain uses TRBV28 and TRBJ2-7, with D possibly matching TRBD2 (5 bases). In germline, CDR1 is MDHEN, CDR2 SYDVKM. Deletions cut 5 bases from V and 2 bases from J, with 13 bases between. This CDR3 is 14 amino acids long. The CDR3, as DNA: TGTGCCAGCAGTCTAGAGGGCAGGCCCTACGAGCAGTACTTC. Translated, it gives CASSLEGRPYEQYF.

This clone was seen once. The CDR3 loop reads CASTPDSTLSYEQYF. The CDR3 DNA reads as TGTGCCAGCACCCCCGACAGCACCCTCTCCTACGAGCAGTACTTC. The chain recombines TRBV28 with TRBJ2-7, with TRBD1 as a possible D gene (5 bases). Germline V lookup: CDR1 MDHEN, CDR2 SYDVKM. This CDR3 has 15 amino acids. V shed 7 bases and J shed 0 bases, with 16 bases lying between them.

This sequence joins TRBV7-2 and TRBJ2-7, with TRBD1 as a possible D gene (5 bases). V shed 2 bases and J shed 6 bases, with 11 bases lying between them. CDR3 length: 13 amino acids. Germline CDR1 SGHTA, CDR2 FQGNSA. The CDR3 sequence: CASSLIQDTEQYF. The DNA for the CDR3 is TGTGCCAGCAGCTTAATACAGGACACCGAGCAGTACTTC.

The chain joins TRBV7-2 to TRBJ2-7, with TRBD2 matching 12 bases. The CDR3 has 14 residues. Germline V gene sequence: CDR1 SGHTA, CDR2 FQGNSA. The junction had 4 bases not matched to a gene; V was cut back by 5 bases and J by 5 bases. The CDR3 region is CASSPRLAGDEQYF. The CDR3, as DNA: TGTGCCAGCAGCCCCCGACTAGCGGGAGACGAGCAGTACTTC.

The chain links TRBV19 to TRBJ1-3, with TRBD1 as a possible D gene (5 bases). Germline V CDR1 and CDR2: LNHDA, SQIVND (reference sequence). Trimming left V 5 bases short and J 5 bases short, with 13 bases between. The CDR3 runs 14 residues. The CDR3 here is CASSLRDRRNTIYF. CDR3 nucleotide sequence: TGTGCCAGTAGTCTCCGGGACCGGAGAAACACCATATATTTT.

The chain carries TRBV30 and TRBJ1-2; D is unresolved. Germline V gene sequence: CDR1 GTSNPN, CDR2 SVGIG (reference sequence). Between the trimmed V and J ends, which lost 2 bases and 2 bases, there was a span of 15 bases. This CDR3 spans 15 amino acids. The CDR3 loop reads CAWSSTADGNYGYTF. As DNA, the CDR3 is TGTGCCTGGAGTTCCACCGCGGACGGCAACTATGGCTACACCTTC.

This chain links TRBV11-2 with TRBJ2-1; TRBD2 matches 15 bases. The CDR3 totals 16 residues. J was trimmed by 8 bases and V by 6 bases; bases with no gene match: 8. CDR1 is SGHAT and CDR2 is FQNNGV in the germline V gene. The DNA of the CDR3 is TGTGCCAGCAGTTGGGGACTAGCGGGAGGCATAGATGAGCAGTTCTTC. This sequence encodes CASSWGLAGGIDEQFF. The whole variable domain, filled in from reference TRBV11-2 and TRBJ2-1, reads EAGVAQSPRYKIIEKRQSVAFWCNPISGHATLYWYQQILGQGPKLLIQFQNNGVVDDSQLPKDRFSAERLKGVDSTLKIQPAKLEDSAVYLCASSWGLAGGIDEQFFGPGTRLTVL.